The 27 T cell receptor beta chains below come from one sample, sequenced in a study of blood T cell repertoires in COVID-19. Assay used: immunoSEQ multiplex PCR; TCRdb lists only in-frame clones, some missing. The sample has a few hundred thousand clones; 80% to 90% are singletons. The specimen sequenced was PBMCs or T cells enriched from blood (not recorded which). These receptors were obtained from a man aged 18 to 30 who had recovered from COVID-19.

The genes are TRBV5-8 and TRBJ2-3; maybe TRBD2 (5 bases). Germline CDR1 and CDR2: SGHTS and YDEGEE. CDR3 length: 16 amino acids. The V end lost 0 bases, the J end lost 2 bases, and 13 bases lay between the germline ends. The CDR3 spells CASSLEGSAHTDTQYF. The DNA for the CDR3 is TGTGCCAGCAGCTTGGAGGGTAGCGCTCACACAGATACGCAGTATTTT.

V usage is TRBV13 and J usage is TRBJ1-2; D gene ambiguous. Trimming cost V 8 bases and J 6 bases, with 22 bases left between them. The CDR3 has 15 amino acids. Germline V gene data show CDR1 as PRHDT and CDR2 as FYEKMQ (reference sequence). The CDR3 loop is CASHVREANEHGYTF. The DNA for the CDR3 is TGTGCCAGCCATGTCCGGGAGGCCAATGAGCATGGCTACACCTTC.

This rearrangement joins TRBV29-1 to TRBJ1-2; D not certain. CDR3 length equals 13 residues. Trimming took off 0 bases at V and 5 bases at J, with 10 bases between the two ends. CDR1 and CDR2 from the germline V gene are SQVTM and ANQGSEA. This CDR3 is CSVEESPYYGYTF. CDR3 DNA: TGCAGCGTTGAAGAATCCCCCTATTATGGCTACACCTTC.

V gene TRBV7-2 combines with J gene TRBJ1-6, with unresolved D. V shed 1 base and J shed 7 bases, with 8 bases lying between them. The germline CDR1 and CDR2 sequences are SGHTA and FQGNSA. This CDR3 has 14 residues. Written as DNA, the CDR3 is TGTGCCAGCAGCTTAGACTACGGGAATTCACCCCTCCACTTT. This translates into CASSLDYGNSPLHF.

The rearrangement joins TRBV30 to TRBJ1-4, with TRBD1 matching over 7 bases. Germline CDR1 reads GTSNPN; CDR2 reads SVGIG (reference sequence). The CDR3 has 14 amino acids. V gave up 3 bases and J gave up 5 bases; unmatched junction bases: 6. The CDR3 DNA follows: TGTGCCTGGAGCACGGGACAGCAGAATGAAAAACTGTTTTTT. This translates into CAWSTGQQNEKLFF.

As concerns this clone: Other DNA sequences in the sample encode the same CDR3. The chain combines TRBV4-1 with TRBJ1-1, with 10 nucleotides matching TRBD1. J lost 0 bases, V lost 1 base, and 2 bases had no gene match. Germline lookup yields CDR1 MGHRA and CDR2 YSYEKL. CDR3 size: 16 residues. The DNA for the CDR3 is TGCGCCAGCAGCCAAGGGGGACAGGGGTTGAACACTGAAGCTTTCTTT. It translates to CASSQGGQGLNTEAFF.

The chain is built from TRBV7-9 and TRBJ2-5; the D is unclear. The CDR3 is made up of 13 amino acids. CDR1 SEHNR and CDR2 FQNEAQ come from the germline V gene (reference sequence). V lost 2 bases and J lost 2, with 6 bases in between. The CDR3 DNA reads TGTGCCAGCAGCTTATCCAGTCAAGAGACCCAGTACTTC. This gives the protein CASSLSSQETQYF.

V usage is TRBV28 and J usage is TRBJ2-7; 8 bases map to TRBD2. The CDR3 runs 15 residues. CDR1 and CDR2 from the germline V gene are MDHEN and SYDVKM. V lost 5 bases and J lost 4; bases outside the gene matches: 10. The CDR3 region is CASSPLAGTLYEQYF. CDR3 bases: TGTGCCAGCAGTCCCCTAGCGGGCACCCTTTACGAGCAGTACTTC.

The chain uses TRBV3-1 (or the pseudogene TRBV3-2) and TRBJ2-5, with D possibly matching TRBD2 (7 bases). Trimming cost V 4 bases and J 4 bases, with 16 bases left between them. The CDR3 sequence is 15 residues long. Germline V gives CDR1 LGHDT, CDR2 YNNKEL (reference sequence). DNA for the CDR3: TGTGCCAGCAGCCCCGACGGGGGGCTCACAGAGACCCAGTACTTC. It encodes CASSPDGGLTETQYF.

This clone has only one observation. The CDR3 bases are TGTGCCAGCAGCACCCAGGGGGGACCTCCTAATGAAAAACTGTTTTTT. This gives the protein CASSTQGGPPNEKLFF. The chain recombines TRBV5-5 with TRBJ1-4; 7 bases align to TRBD1. Germline-derived CDR1 and CDR2 are SGHKS and YYEKEE (reference sequence). The CDR3 totals 16 residues. The V gene end was trimmed by 4 bases and the J gene end by 3 bases; junction bases not matched to a gene: 9.

This chain links TRBV9 with TRBJ2-2, with TRBD1 as a possible D gene (5 bases). The CDR3 consists of 17 residues. The germline V gene encodes CDR1 SGDLS and CDR2 YYNGEE. Trimming stripped 2 bases from V and 0 bases from J, with 14 bases between. The CDR3 loop reads CASSVNTGAPNTGELFF. The CDR3 coding sequence is TGTGCCAGCAGCGTTAATACAGGCGCCCCGAACACCGGGGAGCTGTTTTTT.

This chain links TRBV7-9 with TRBJ2-6; TRBD1 aligns across 10 bases. CDR1 and CDR2 (germline): SEHNR, FQNEAQ (reference sequence). The V segment lost 6 bases and the J segment 0 bases; nucleotides outside the gene matches: 8. The length of the CDR3 is 18 residues. CDR3 sequence (DNA): TGTGCCAGCAGGGAGCGGGGACAGGGGTTCTCTGGGGCCAACGTCCTGACTTTC. Its protein is CASRERGQGFSGANVLTF.

This clone was counted a single time. The V call is TRBV3-1 (or the pseudogene TRBV3-2), the J call TRBJ2-2; D uncertain. V was cut by 1 base and J by 8 bases, with 14 bases left in between. Germline CDR1 is LGHDT and CDR2 is YNNKEL (reference sequence). The CDR3 loop spans 15 amino acids. This chain's CDR3 is CASSQGNYLSGELFF. The CDR3 bases are TGTGCCAGCAGCCAAGGGAACTATCTGAGTGGGGAGCTGTTTTTT.

The chain combines TRBV6-5 with TRBJ2-7; D is perhaps TRBD1 (5 bases). The length of the CDR3 is 12 residues. Looked up from germline, CDR1 is MNHEY and CDR2 is SVGAGI. Trimming stripped 6 bases from V and 5 bases from J, with 11 bases between. The CDR3 loop reads CASSQGRNEQYF. The CDR3 bases are TGTGCCAGCAGCCAGGGCCGAAACGAGCAGTACTTC.

The chain joins TRBV27 to TRBJ2-3; D call uncertain. The CDR3 consists of 13 residues. V was shortened by 7 bases and J by 6 bases, with 14 bases between the two germline ends. Looked up from germline, CDR1 is MNHEY and CDR2 is SMNVEV (reference sequence). CDR3 sequence: CASKSHTLDTQYF. Here the CDR3 DNA reads TGTGCCAGCAAGTCCCACACATTGGATACGCAGTATTTT.

The genes are TRBV7-9 and TRBJ2-7, with 7 bases fitting TRBD2. The junction had 3 bases not matched to a gene; V was cut back by 3 bases and J by 4 bases. The germline CDR1 and CDR2 sequences are SEHNR and FQNEAQ (reference sequence). The CDR3 covers 13 residues. CDR3 protein: CASSLGGRYEQYF. CDR3 nucleotides: TGTGCCAGCAGCTTGGGGGGGAGGTACGAGCAGTACTTC.

J is TRBJ2-2 and V is TRBV5-6; D unresolved. The CDR3 consists of 14 residues. Trimming pared 0 bases from V and 4 bases from J, leaving 7 bases between. Germline V lookup: CDR1 SGHDT, CDR2 YYEEEE. The CDR3 DNA sequence: TGTGCCAGCAGCTTGGATCCGGTCACCGGGGAGCTGTTTTTT. This sequence encodes CASSLDPVTGELFF.

The V call is TRBV5-1, the J call TRBJ2-1; 11 nucleotides agree with TRBD2. Trimming at V came to 4 bases and at J to 0 bases, leaving 3 bases not matched to a gene. CDR1 is SGHRS, CDR2 YFSETQ, per germline. This CDR3 region has 16 residues. The CDR3 bases are TGCGCCAGCAGCCCGCTAGCGGGGGGCTCCTACAATGAGCAGTTCTTC. This gives the protein CASSPLAGGSYNEQFF. The full variable domain, its missing parts supplied by reference TRBV5-1 and TRBJ2-1, is KAGVTQTPRYLIKTRGQQVTLSCSPISGHRSVSWYQQTPGQGLQFLFEYFSETQRNKGNFPGRFSGRQFSNSRSEMNVSTLELGDSALYLCASSPLAGGSYNEQFFGPGTRLTVL.

CDR3 sequence: CATSRDSLSTDTQYF. In nucleotides, the CDR3 is TGTGCCACCAGCAGAGATTCTTTATCCACAGATACGCAGTATTTT. The rearrangement links TRBV15 to TRBJ2-3; D gene ambiguous. Trimming stripped 0 bases from V and 2 bases from J, with 9 bases between. Germline values: CDR1 LNHNV, CDR2 YYDKDF (reference sequence). CDR3 length: 15 amino acids.

This clone was seen just once. V gene TRBV4-1 combines with J gene TRBJ2-7, with 9 bases that match TRBD1. This CDR3 spans 16 amino acids. V was clipped by 3 bases and J by 1 base; unmatched bases: 7. Germline assignment: CDR1 MGHRA and CDR2 YSYEKL. The CDR3 loop reads CASSQDTGTGSYEQYF. The CDR3 region has the DNA TGCGCCAGCAGCCAGGATACCGGGACAGGGTCCTACGAGCAGTACTTC.

The rearrangement links TRBV7-8 to TRBJ1-6; no firm D call. This CDR3 region has 14 residues. CDR1 SGHVS and CDR2 FQNEAQ come from the germline V gene. Trimming cost V 3 bases and J 10 bases, with 13 bases left between them. CDR3 residues: CASSFPGSGSPLHF. The CDR3 region has the DNA TGTGCCAGCAGCTTCCCGGGTTCGGGGTCACCCCTCCACTTT. The full variable domain, in which reference TRBV7-8 and TRBJ1-6 provide the parts outside the CDR3, is GAGVSQSPRYKVAKRGQDVALRCDPISGHVSLFWYQQALGQGPEFLTYFQNEAQLDKSGLPSDRFFAERPEGSVSTLKIQRTQQEDSAVYLCASSFPGSGSPLHFGNGTRLTVT.

The chain uses TRBV27 and TRBJ1-4; tentatively, D is TRBD1 (5 bases). Germline-derived CDR1 and CDR2 are MNHEY and SMNVEV (reference sequence). Trimming removed 7 bases at V and 3 bases at J, with 9 bases between. This CDR3 has 13 amino acids. Written as DNA, the CDR3 is TGTGCCAGCACGGGGGGGGCTAATGAAAAACTGTTTTTT. It yields the protein CASTGGANEKLFF.

This clone appeared once. The J gene is TRBJ1-6, the V gene TRBV25-1, with a weak D call TRBD1 (6 bases). Germline CDR1 is MGHDK and CDR2 is SYGVNS. Trimming took 4 bases from V and 9 from J, leaving 13 bases between them. The CDR3 extends over 14 amino acids. The CDR3 coding sequence is TGTGCCAGCAGTGGACTACAGGGAACTTCACCCCTCCACTTT. Residues: CASSGLQGTSPLHF.

The J gene is TRBJ1-1, the V gene TRBV5-1, with 8 bases fitting TRBD1. The V gene end was trimmed by 0 bases and the J gene end by 3 bases; junction bases not matched to a gene: 4. The germline V gene encodes CDR1 SGHRS and CDR2 YFSETQ. The CDR3 is 15 amino acids. For the CDR3, the DNA is TGCGCCAGCAGCTTGGGGACAGGGATCGACACTGAAGCTTTCTTT. This sequence encodes CASSLGTGIDTEAFF.

V and J are TRBV5-1 and TRBJ2-1; D gene unclear. This CDR3 region has 15 residues. CDR1 and CDR2 from the germline V gene are SGHRS and YFSETQ. Trimming cost V 0 bases and J 2 bases, with 9 bases left between them. For the CDR3, the DNA is TGCGCCAGCAGCTTGGTTGGCAGCGCCTACAATGAGCAGTTCTTC. This encodes CASSLVGSAYNEQFF.

This clone was seen just once. The CDR3 nucleotides are TGTGCCTGCCAGGGGACAGCAAATTCACCCCTCCACTTT. Translation gives CACQGTANSPLHF. This chain uses TRBV30 with TRBJ1-6; 7 positions match TRBD1. Germline-derived CDR1 and CDR2 are GTSNPN and SVGIG (reference sequence). CDR3 size: 13 residues. The trim removed 6 bases at V and 7 bases at J, leaving 6 bases unmatched.

The chain is built from TRBV11-1 and TRBJ2-3; 8 bases are shared with TRBD2. The length of the CDR3 is 18 residues. V lost 0 bases, J lost 2 bases, and 10 bases stayed unmatched. CDR1 is SGHAT and CDR2 is FQDESV in the germline V gene (reference sequence). The CDR3 region is CASSLAFPSAGATDTQYF. The CDR3 coding sequence is TGTGCCAGCAGCTTAGCCTTCCCGTCAGCGGGGGCCACAGATACGCAGTATTTT.